This T cell receptor beta chain was captured by sequencing in a study of cytomegalovirus exposure and HLA in healthy donors. Study findings and constraints: A later analysis showed that HLA-associated TCR beta chains had undergone more clonal expansion than equally common others. Several of the most significant clusters appeared linked to common viral pathogens, based on a later analysis. Some TCR beta chains (over 150 of them) were listed as cytomegalovirus-associated. CMV serostatus stood as the only immune exposure information on hand.

The CDR3 is 13 residues long. Germline CDR1 MDHEN, CDR2 SYDVKM. V was pared by 6 bases and J by 2 bases, with 10 bases between. Use of 60 Vbeta and 13 Jbeta primers characterized the PCR. Data came from immunoSEQ multiplex PCR; TCRdb stores just in-frame clones and leaves some out. The sample lists 98,000 or so clones, more than 60% seen once, with about a sixth in the top ten. Regarding this clone: Antigen: not known.

The chain employs TRBV28 and TRBJ1-2; D ambiguous. The receptor comes from a man aged 60 to 69 in good health and CMV-seropositive. The material sequenced was PBMCs. The CDR3 spells CASSRTSNYGYTF. CDR3 DNA: TGTGCCAGCAGCCGCACATCGAACTATGGCTACACCTTC.